This T cell receptor (beta chain) comes out of a study of shared clonotypes between healthy human individuals. The protocol was immunoSEQ multiplex PCR, while the TCRdb copy is restricted to in-frame clones and leaves out a portion. The table lists about 470,000 clones, roughly 77% of them singletons. In germline, CDR1 is MGHRA, CDR2 YSYEKL. The CDR3 has 17 residues. With V trimmed by 2 bases and J by 8 bases, 15 bases remained unmatched. The V and J genes are TRBV4-1 and TRBJ2-1, with 7 bases lining up with TRBD1. Sequencing was carried out using PBMCs. The receptor was derived from a woman in her thirties or forties in good health. Some clones in this sample may be carry-over from other donors' samples. CDR3 nucleotide sequence: TGCGCCAGCAGCCAACGAGGGGACAGTGCTTGGGTCGATGAGCAGTTCTTC. It codes for CASSQRGDSAWVDEQFF.